These T cell receptor beta chains were read from a single sample in a study of cytomegalovirus exposure and HLA in healthy donors. Sequenced by immunoSEQ multiplex PCR; TCRdb stores in-frame clones only, minus some. The repertoire holds some 130,000 clones, with roughly nine tenths as singletons. The sequenced sample was PBMCs. These receptors were taken from a woman under 30 in good health and CMV-seronegative. Both conserved end residues are part of each CDR3. The order of the fields is clone size, V gene, D gene, J gene, CDR3 length, CDR3 protein, CDR3 DNA. The D gene is left open where the match is weak. Where a row states a size, it is once, few, many or the class of an expanded clone; other rows omit it.

clone_size: NA; v_call: TRBV6-5; d_call: TRBD1; j_call: TRBJ2-7; cdr3_length: 15; cdr3_aa: CASSYQQGSGYEQYF; cdr3_nt: TGTGCCAGCAGTTACCAACAGGGGTCGGGCTACGAGCAGTACTTC
clone_size: NA; v_call: TRBV5-1; d_call: TRBD1; j_call: TRBJ2-2; cdr3_length: 15; cdr3_aa: CASSSGTGLTGELFF; cdr3_nt: TGCGCCAGCAGCTCCGGGACAGGACTCACCGGGGAGCTGTTTTTT
clone_size: many; v_call: TRBV10-3; d_call: NA; j_call: TRBJ1-2; cdr3_length: 16; cdr3_aa: CAISELSDSQSYGYTF; cdr3_nt: TGTGCCATCAGTGAGTTGTCTGACTCCCAGTCCTATGGCTACACCTTC
clone_size: NA; v_call: TRBV7-3; d_call: TRBD2; j_call: TRBJ2-5; cdr3_length: 13; cdr3_aa: CASSPYSGETQYF; cdr3_nt: TGTGCCAGCAGCCCCTATAGCGGGGAGACCCAGTACTTC
clone_size: NA; v_call: TRBV9; d_call: TRBD1; j_call: TRBJ1-1; cdr3_length: 15; cdr3_aa: CASSVVDRGNTEAFF; cdr3_nt: TGTGCCAGCAGCGTAGTGGACAGGGGTAACACTGAAGCTTTCTTT
clone_size: NA; v_call: TRBV6-1; d_call: NA; j_call: TRBJ2-7; cdr3_length: 11; cdr3_aa: CASTQGYEQYF; cdr3_nt: TGTGCCAGCACCCAGGGGTACGAGCAGTACTTC
clone_size: NA; v_call: TRBV7-9; d_call: NA; j_call: TRBJ2-5; cdr3_length: 13; cdr3_aa: CASSLNRLGTQYF; cdr3_nt: TGTGCCAGCAGCTTAAACAGGTTAGGGACCCAGTACTTC
clone_size: NA; v_call: TRBV19; d_call: NA; j_call: TRBJ1-4; cdr3_length: 15; cdr3_aa: CASTHGGRADEKLFF; cdr3_nt: TGTGCCAGTACCCATGGGGGCAGGGCTGATGAAAAACTGTTTTTT
clone_size: NA; v_call: TRBV7-9; d_call: NA; j_call: TRBJ2-7; cdr3_length: 15; cdr3_aa: CASSLGAGDLFEQYF; cdr3_nt: TGTGCCAGCAGCTTAGGGGCAGGGGACCTTTTTGAGCAGTACTTC
clone_size: NA; v_call: TRBV7-7; d_call: NA; j_call: TRBJ2-5; cdr3_length: 12; cdr3_aa: CASRGPGETQYF; cdr3_nt: TGTGCTAGCAGGGGCCCGGGGGAGACCCAGTACTTC
clone_size: NA; v_call: TRBV21-1; d_call: NA; j_call: TRBJ2-1; cdr3_length: 12; cdr3_aa: CATEEAITEQFF; cdr3_nt: TGTGCCACCGAGGAAGCAATCACTGAGCAGTTCTTC
clone_size: NA; v_call: TRBV5-1; d_call: NA; j_call: TRBJ2-3; cdr3_length: 16; cdr3_aa: CASSLGGHPGTDTQYF; cdr3_nt: TGCGCCAGCAGCTTGGGTGGACACCCCGGCACAGATACGCAGTATTTT
clone_size: NA; v_call: TRBV6-5; d_call: NA; j_call: TRBJ2-7; cdr3_length: 16; cdr3_aa: CASSYSILDSSYEQYF; cdr3_nt: TGTGCCAGCAGTTACTCGATTCTGGACAGCTCCTACGAGCAGTACTTC
clone_size: once; v_call: TRBV29-1; d_call: NA; j_call: TRBJ1-1; cdr3_length: 13; cdr3_aa: CSADGGLNTEAFF; cdr3_nt: TGCAGCGCCGATGGGGGGTTGAACACTGAAGCTTTCTTT
clone_size: NA; v_call: TRBV5-4; d_call: TRBD1; j_call: TRBJ1-1; cdr3_length: 17; cdr3_aa: CASSPTGTGGFRTEAFF; cdr3_nt: TGTGCCAGCAGCCCCACCGGGACAGGGGGCTTCCGGACTGAAGCTTTCTTT